This T cell receptor (beta chain) is drawn from a study of blood T cells in healthy people across ages. Findings and limits, study-wide: It was not known whether donors were CMV positive (a possible confounder of expanded clonotype changes).

As to this clonotype: Its antigen is still unknown.

Then a second PCR, running about 6 to 11 cycles, was carried out with a sample-barcoded 5' primer and a J-beta primer mix. Every cDNA molecule bore a tag from a template-switch adaptor containing 12 random nucleotides. TCRdb re-analysed the 5' RACE reads in MiXCR, keeping a single row per CDR3 protein. The data show 890,000 or so distinct CDR3 sequences, with less than 80% seen just once and roughly 26% held by the top ten. Every sample yielded at least 6 million isolated PBMCs. The TCR sequence derives from a young man in good health. The sequenced sample was blood.

In DNA, the CDR3 is TGTGCCAGCAGCTTAGCGCAATTCGAAAAACTGTTTTTT. Its protein product is CASSLAQFEKLFF. This chain connects TRBV7-6 to TRBJ1-4; D is undetermined. V was shortened by 0 bases and J by 8 bases, with 7 bases between the two germline ends. Per germline, CDR1 SGHVS and CDR2 FNYEAQ. The CDR3 is 13 amino acids. Full variable domain (missing parts from reference TRBV7-6 and TRBJ1-4): GAGVSQSPRYKVTKRGQDVALRCDPISGHVSLYWYRQALGQGPEFLTYFNYEAQQDKSGLPNDRFSAERPEGSISTLTIQRTEQRDSAMYRCASSLAQFEKLFFGSGTQLSVL.